This T cell receptor (beta chain) was sequenced during a study of cytomegalovirus exposure and HLA in healthy donors. Study-level results: Sequencing depth across donors, presence/absence analyses assumed, was roughly uniform. It was reported in a later analysis that an Asian-associated ancestry cluster showed fewer N-insertions than the approximately 700-donor mean. Accurate prediction of HLA-A and HLA-B alleles (for most subjects) was reportedly achieved from TCR beta sequences.

Remarks on this clone: Its antigen is unidentified.

This PCR relied on a set of 60 Vbeta primers and 13 Jbeta primers. The table came from immunoSEQ multiplex PCR; TCRdb's copy has only in-frame clones and leaves some out. The sample lists 75,000 to 90,000 clones, just under 80% occurring once. This CDR3 has 13 residues. CDR1 is SGDLS, CDR2 YYNGEE, per germline. V lost 9 bases to trimming and J lost 7 bases; unmatched junction nucleotides: 8. The chain uses TRBV9 and TRBJ2-2; TRBD1 matches at 8 bases. The clonotype was recovered from a woman aged 40 to 50 in good health and CMV-seropositive. Sequencing was performed on PBMCs. CDR3 residues: CATEDRAGGELFF. The CDR3 DNA sequence: TGTGCCACCGAGGACAGGGCGGGCGGGGAGCTGTTTTTT.